These T cell receptor beta chains were read from a single sample in a study of shared clonotypes between healthy human individuals. The assay was immunoSEQ multiplex PCR, and TCRdb's table has in-frame clones only and misses some. Seen here are approximately 640,000 clones, around 91% observed once, and the top ten hold 30% to 40%. What was sequenced was memory CD8+ T cells from PBMCs. The receptors were gathered from a man aged 18 to 29 in good health. Some clones in this sample may be carry-over from other donors' samples. Both conserved end residues are part of each CDR3. Each record gives: clone size, V gene, D gene, J gene, CDR3 DNA, CDR3 protein. D genes are given only for firm matches. Clone sizes are given selectively: once, few, many, or a class where the clone is expanded.

-	TRBV30	-	TRBJ1-2	TGTGCCTGGAATGGGGGACAATTAACTTATGGCTACACCTTC	CAWNGGQLTYGYTF
-	TRBV4-1	-	TRBJ2-1	TGCGCCAGCAGCCGCGGCCGGCGGGACAATAATTACAATGAGCAGTTCTTC	CASSRGRRDNNYNEQFF
-	TRBV27	-	TRBJ2-4	TGTGCCAGCAGAGTAGCCGGGAGAGGGGGAGCCAAAAACATTCAGTACTTC	CASRVAGRGGAKNIQYF
many	TRBV7-7	-	TRBJ2-7	TGTGCCAGCAGTCCCCAGAAAGGGGGCGAGCAGTACTTC	CASSPQKGGEQYF
-	TRBV28	TRBD1	TRBJ1-2	TGTGCCAGCACGGGACAGGCAGGGGATGGCTACACCTTC	CASTGQAGDGYTF
-	TRBV2	-	TRBJ1-3	TGTGCCAGCAGTGAAGCCGGGAGCTCTGGAAACACCATATATTTT	CASSEAGSSGNTIYF
once	TRBV28	-	TRBJ2-1	TGTGCCAGCAGTTTATTGTCGGGCAGCTCGGCTTATTATGAGCAGTTCTTC	CASSLLSGSSAYYEQFF
-	TRBV9	-	TRBJ1-2	TGTGCCAGCAGCGTAGCGGGAGACACTAACTATGGCTACACCTTC	CASSVAGDTNYGYTF
-	TRBV9	-	TRBJ1-5	TGTGCCAGCAGCCCCAAGGGCCTTAGCAATCAGCCCCAGCATTTT	CASSPKGLSNQPQHF
-	TRBV19	TRBD1	TRBJ1-1	TGTGCCAGTAGTATGTACAGGGGGAAGACTTTGGTGAACACTGAAGCTTTCTTT	CASSMYRGKTLVNTEAFF
-	TRBV10-3	-	TRBJ2-1	TGTGCCATCAGTGAGTTGGGGGGCTCCTACAATGAGCAGTTCTTC	CAISELGGSYNEQFF